This T cell receptor (beta chain) was obtained from a study of blood T cell repertoires in COVID-19. The germline V gene encodes CDR1 SGDLS and CDR2 YYNGEE. The CDR3 covers 15 residues. J lost 6 bases, V lost 3 bases, and 8 bases had no gene match. The table came from immunoSEQ multiplex PCR; TCRdb's copy has only in-frame clones and leaves some out. The sample has around 160,000 clones; 80% to 90% are singletons. The sequenced sample was peripheral blood. The receptor was derived from a man between 18 and 29 years old with COVID-19, enrolled during active disease. The chain joins TRBV9 to TRBJ2-1; 8 nucleotides align to TRBD2. The CDR3 region is CASSATRGGPNEQFF. CDR3 in DNA: TGTGCCAGCAGCGCTACACGGGGGGGCCCCAATGAGCAGTTCTTC.